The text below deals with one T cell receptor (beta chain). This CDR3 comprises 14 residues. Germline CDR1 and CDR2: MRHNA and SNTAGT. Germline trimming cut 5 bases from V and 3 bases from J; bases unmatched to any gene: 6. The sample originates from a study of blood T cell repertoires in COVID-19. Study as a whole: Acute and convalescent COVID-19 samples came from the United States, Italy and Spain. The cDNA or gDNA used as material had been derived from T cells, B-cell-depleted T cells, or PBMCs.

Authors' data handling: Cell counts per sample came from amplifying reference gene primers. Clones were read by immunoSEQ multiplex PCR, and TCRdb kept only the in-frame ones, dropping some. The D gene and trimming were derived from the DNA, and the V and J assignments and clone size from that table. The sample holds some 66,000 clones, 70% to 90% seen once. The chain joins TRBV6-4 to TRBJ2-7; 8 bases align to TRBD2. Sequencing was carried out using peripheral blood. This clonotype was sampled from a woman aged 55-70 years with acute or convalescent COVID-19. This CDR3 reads CASSFSGTSYEQYV. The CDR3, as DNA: TGTGCCAGCAGTTTTAGTGGGACTAGCTACGAGCAGTACGTC.